Included here is one T cell receptor beta chain sequence, with context. This record belongs to a study of T cells after somatic rescue of genetic block. Clones were read by immunoSEQ multiplex PCR, and TCRdb kept only the in-frame ones, dropping some. The sample gives about 67,000 clones, about 91% of which show up once; approximately 3% is in the top ten. The germline V and J ends were trimmed by 3 bases and 2 bases, with 14 bases remaining between them. This CDR3 comprises 15 residues. Germline V CDR1 and CDR2: MNHNS, SASEGT. The V gene is TRBV6-1, the J gene TRBJ2-7, with D perhaps TRBD2 (6 bases). The TCR was taken from a man aged 35 to 55. The sequenced sample consisted of peripheral blood mononuclear cells (PBMCs). The CDR3 region is CASSDYAGPPYEQYF. The CDR3 bases are TGTGCCAGCAGTGACTACGCGGGGCCCCCCTACGAGCAGTACTTC.